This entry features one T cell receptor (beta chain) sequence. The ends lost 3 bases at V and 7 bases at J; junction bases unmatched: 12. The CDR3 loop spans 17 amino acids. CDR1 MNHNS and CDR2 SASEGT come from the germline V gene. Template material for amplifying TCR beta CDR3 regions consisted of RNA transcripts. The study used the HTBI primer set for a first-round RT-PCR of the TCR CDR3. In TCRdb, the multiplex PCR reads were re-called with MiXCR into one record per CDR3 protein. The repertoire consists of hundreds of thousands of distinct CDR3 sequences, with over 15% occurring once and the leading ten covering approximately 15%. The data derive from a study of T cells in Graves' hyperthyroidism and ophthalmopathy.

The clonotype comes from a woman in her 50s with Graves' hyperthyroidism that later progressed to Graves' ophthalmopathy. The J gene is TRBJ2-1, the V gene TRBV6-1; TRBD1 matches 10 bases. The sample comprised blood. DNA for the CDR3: TGTGCCAGCAGTGACTCCTTCCGAGACAGGGGGCTAAATGAGCAGTTCTTC. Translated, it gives CASSDSFRDRGLNEQFF.